This T cell receptor (beta chain) is drawn from a study of cytomegalovirus exposure and HLA in healthy donors (dated by TCRdb to 2016 to 2017). In the study overall: In an earlier analysis of about 560 of the donors, 276 Gb of sequence data and some 120 million unique TCR beta sequences from 150 million to 200 million T cells were reported. Roughly 290 gigabases of sequencing data and around 80 million unique TCR sequences made up an early release that covered approximately 700 HLA-typed donors. The genetic ancestry cluster associated with self-reported Caucasian donors included over 65% of the 350 to 500 genotyped donors. The study aimed to test whether signatures of past pathogen exposure could be identified by cataloging public T cell receptors. The study used immunosequencing to profile the T cell repertoires of more than 650 subjects and linked those repertoires to cytomegalovirus serostatus. Besides the first cohort of approximately 670 subjects, a separate validation cohort made up of roughly 130 different subjects was used. High-throughput TCR immunosequencing, statistical association of individual TCRs with disease status, and machine learning were combined to predict cytomegalovirus infection status. To study patterns of TCR occurrence, a later analysis re-analyzed previously published TCR beta repertoires from around 660 donors and added high-resolution HLA genotyping. Rather than using new phenotypic data, the later analysis identified candidate immune exposures from TCR beta sequences and from how often those sequences occurred across donors. An earlier analysis of around 640 of the donors used high-throughput TCR beta sequencing to judge whether each TCR beta V gene segment behaved as functional or pseudogenic. Donor age, sex, ethnicity and CMV serostatus were compiled alongside the repertoire data. A later genetic analysis used genome-wide SNP genotypes for about 60% of the roughly 700 donors, treating that subset as a discovery cohort. All discovery cohort repertoires had been generated on a single sequencing platform. HLA typing included class I and class II loci at four-digit resolution. Typing coverage varied by locus: roughly 629-640 donors for A, B, C, DRB1 and DQB1; more than 500 for DQA1; more than 600 for DPA1; some 470 for DPB1. Because of strong linkage in the cohort, five DR-DQ haplotypes were treated as single units for association and clustering. Among several hundred genotyped donors of the cohort, an average of approximately 240,000 unique TCR beta nucleotide sequences was sequenced per donor, of which 15% to 20% were non-productive. Overall results and qualifications from the work: In a later analysis, HLA-associated TCR beta chains showed more clonal expansion and lower generation probabilities than non-associated chains that were equally common. Because HLA typing was missing for some donors at each locus, association tests included only the typed subset. Across donors, most TCR sequences were observed very rarely, whereas some public TCRs were present in many individuals. The only immune exposure information available for the cohort was CMV serostatus. A total of 150 or so TCR beta chains were listed by the study as associated with cytomegalovirus. A further reported finding was that TCR beta sequences accurately predicted the HLA-A and HLA-B alleles for most subjects in the first cohort. When HLA alleles, especially DR and DQ, strongly co-occurred, TCR associations were difficult to assign to individual alleles. Because the 87-base-pair reads could not distinguish some IMGT-functional V segments, including TRBV6-2 and TRBV6-3, those segments were excluded. It was suggested by the authors that the approach could potentially be generalized to other disease states and immunological phenotypes. The classifier was reported to diagnose cytomegalovirus status with high specificity and sensitivity in both the original and validation cohorts. The earlier analysis of a few hundred of the donors excluded around 17 rarely observed V segments, including chromosome 9 orphons, because counts were too low. A later genetic analysis associated a missense DCLRE1C variant with V-gene and J-gene trimming of TCR beta chains, and an independent cohort replicated the association. Three of the identified cytomegalovirus-associated TCR beta chains were confirmed in vitro to be specific for cytomegalovirus antigens. In a later genetic analysis, fewer N-insertions in productive TCRs were reported among donors in an Asian-associated ancestry cluster than the approximately 670-donor mean. In a later analysis, the rate of TCR association differed among HLA loci, with DRB1 alleles having the most associated TCRs and HLA-C alleles having the fewest. Linkage disequilibrium might explain the correlated functional status among segregating V segments, but an unknown experimental factor could not be ruled out. The cohort was sequenced for TCR beta chains only, and without alpha or paired-chain data the features that could be detected were limited. In an earlier analysis of 587 of the donors, most TCR beta V segments appeared in productive rearrangements about 87% or about 30% of the time, broadly matching IMGT annotations. The presence/absence analyses assumed that sequencing depth was roughly uniform across donors, and that assumption may not be true. A group of highly shared sequence variants was considered likely to be a technical artifact of the sequencing pipeline. A later analysis found that most CMV-associated TCR beta chains appeared HLA-restricted, with HLA associations seemingly driven largely by CMV exposure. A later analysis reported that several top co-occurrence clusters appeared linked to parvovirus B19, influenza, CMV and Epstein-Barr virus. Specific HLA alleles were associated with 15,000 to 20,000 TCR beta sequences at a false discovery rate of 0.05 in a later analysis.

About this clone itself: It lacks a known antigen. Per-base quality was not reported, and no clone a single base away is much larger than it.

CDR1 and CDR2, per the germline V gene (reference sequence), are MNHNY and SVGAGI. CDR3 length: 16 amino acids, cysteine to phenylalanine. Only CDR3 DNA is held: 48 bases, read in frame from base 1. Trimming removed 11 bases from V and 6 bases from J; the gene matches leave 18 bases unexplained. The library came from the immunoSEQ multiplex PCR assay. The multiplex PCR relied on a mix of 60 forward primers for TCR Vbeta segments and 13 reverse primers for TCR Jbeta segments. Amplification of the CDR3 region of rearranged TCR beta genes was performed with a multiplex PCR assay on genomic DNA. On the Illumina HiSeq System, the amplified TCR beta libraries were sequenced as 87-base-pair reads. The source study handled its data this way. A later analysis tallied roughly 78 million unique TCR beta chains across the 610 or so repertoires, and 10 million to 11 million of those chains were shared by two or more donors. To remove PCR and sequencing errors, raw reads were error-corrected and collapsed into unique sequences using a nearest-neighbor algorithm that merged closely related sequences. To assign V, D and J gene segments, CDR3 sequences were aligned to IMGT reference sequences. For a sequence to be retained, a match of at least six nucleotides was required to both a V gene segment and a J gene segment. Rearrangements were called productive when the CDR3 lacked stop codons and stayed in frame with V and J; all others were non-productive. Following IMGT convention, CDR3 was defined as the stretch from the second conserved V-encoded cysteine up to the conserved J-encoded phenylalanine. Sequences without an unambiguous match to a single V gene segment were excluded from the earlier analysis of 450 to 750 of the donors. An earlier analysis of approximately 590 of the donors classified V segments as functional when productive rearrangements were above 56.7% and as segregating when the standard deviation between donors was above 5%. A statistical classification framework was developed to diagnose cytomegalovirus status using the catalog of TCR beta chain sequences. A later analysis assigned V and J genes by comparing TCR nucleotide sequences with IMGT/GENE-DB human TR gene sequences. A later analysis assigned CDR3 sequences and most-parsimonious VDJ recombination scenarios with the TCRdist pipeline. In a later analysis, every TCR beta chain was defined by the combination of its CDR3 amino acid sequence and its V-gene family, and reads without a unique V-gene family were dropped. As a way to deal with suspected cross-contamination and a sequencing artifact, a later analysis dropped more than 500 nucleotide sequences that were highly shared and had low generation probability. A later analysis calculated a clonal expansion index for each public chain from normalized within-repertoire ranks of inferred template counts. Generation probabilities in a later analysis came from a VDJ recombination model fitted to out-of-frame rearrangements, and those results were checked against IGoR. A later analysis scored TCR-TCR, TCR-HLA and TCR-CMV co-occurrence with hypergeometric tests, applying a repertoire-size bias correction to TCR pairs. In a later analysis, false discovery rates were estimated by permuting HLA or CMV assignments 20 times. In a later analysis, co-occurring TCRs were grouped using DBSCAN, and TCRdist sequence similarity was added for clustering within HLA-allele-positive subsets. Repertoires with fewer than 30,000 or more than 120,000 public chains, plus five repertoires with anomalous nucleotide sharing, were excluded from co-occurrence clustering. Entries here come from immuneACCESS through TCRdb and include only in-frame sequences with V and J called. Some clones fail to appear in such tables; in the studies checked, an unresolved V gene covers under half of the shortfall, and the cause of the remainder is unknown. From that table come the V and J calls and clone size; the DNA was used to work out D and trimming. The sample records 140,000 to 150,000 clones, around three quarters of which are singletons. About 2.2% of the sample is in the top ten clones.

The cohort comprised some 700 healthy bone marrow donors. At the time of sampling, every cohort member was nominally healthy, though immune exposures that went unrecorded were likely present. The donor tested CMV seropositive, placing the donor among the roughly 300 seropositive members of the cohort. Every donor gave a peripheral blood sample, and the peripheral blood mononuclear cells from that sample were used for TCR beta sequencing. Genomic DNA was extracted from the blood cell samples with the Qiagen DNeasy Blood Extraction Kit. This clonotype was sampled from a woman aged 18 to 35 in good health and CMV-seropositive. In this chain, TRBV6-6 is recombined with TRBJ1-3, with 8 bases matching TRBD1. What was sequenced was PBMCs. The CDR3 loop reads CARGRGPRKDLNTIYF. The DNA is TGTGCCCGAGGCAGGGGGCCTAGGAAGGACTTAAACACCATATATTTT.